One and the same sample provided the 17 T cell receptor beta chains below, sequenced in a study of vaccination and CD4 T cells after COVID-19 (dated by TCRdb to the early 2020s). For these receptors, no antigen is known. Receptors were amplified or captured by PCR. Sequencing used an Illumina iSeq 100. DNA from cultured CD4+ T cells underwent TCR sequencing with the Oncomine TCR Beta short-read assay at the Johns Hopkins FTIC core. TCRdb redid the processing of the public reads, applying fastp at Q25 and MiXCR, and retained in-frame beta chains. Each entry is one CDR3 protein sequence, shown with its most common DNA and genes. The sample records fewer than 30,000 distinct CDR3 sequences, around 50% of which are singletons. The ten largest clones take up roughly 27% of the sample. The treatment or condition label, read with the paper, signifies: approximately 9-day PBMC culture with coronavirus spike peptide pools or control peptides (ViraFEST assay).

The input for sequencing was CD4+ T cells from blood, cultured in vitro, taken before SARS-CoV-2 vaccination. These receptor sequences come from a human donor who received a COVID-19 vaccine.

The chain uses TRBV6-1 and TRBJ1-6; possible D gene TRBD1, 5 bases. The germline CDR1 and CDR2 sequences are MNHNS and SASEGT. Trimming took off 6 bases at V and 0 bases at J, with 12 bases between the two ends. The CDR3 consists of 16 residues. The chain's CDR3 is CASRGQGLSYNSPLHF. CDR3 coding DNA: TGTGCCAGCAGGGGCCAGGGACTCTCCTATAATTCACCCCTCCACTTT.

J is TRBJ1-5 and V is TRBV18; the D is unclear. Trimming pared 5 bases from V and 3 bases from J, leaving 8 bases between. Germline V gene lookup returns CDR1 KGHSH and CDR2 LQKENI. CDR3 length: 13 residues. CDR3: CASSEATNQPQHF. The CDR3 region has the DNA TGTGCCAGCTCAGAAGCTACCAATCAGCCCCAGCATTTT.

The CDR3 sequence: CASSTRQRAWGETQYF. The CDR3 nucleotides are TGTGCCAGCAGCACCCGACAAAGGGCCTGGGGAGAGACCCAGTACTTC. This chain joins TRBV7-8 and TRBJ2-5, with unresolved D. The V gene lost 5 bases and the J gene lost 4 bases, with 20 bases spanning the gap. CDR3 length: 16 amino acids. Germline CDR1 reads SGHVS; CDR2 reads FQNEAQ.

DNA for the CDR3: TGTGCCAGTAGTGGTACTAGCGGGGGGGCTCGAGAGACCCAGTACTTC. Amino acids: CASSGTSGGARETQYF. V and J are TRBV19 and TRBJ2-5; 13 bases are a match to TRBD2. V was clipped by 5 bases and J by 4 bases; unmatched bases: 7. Germline V gives CDR1 LNHDA, CDR2 SQIVND (reference sequence). CDR3 length: 16 amino acids.

This sequence joins TRBV5-4 and TRBJ1-2, with 9 bases aligning to TRBD1. Trimming at V came to 3 bases and at J to 8 bases, leaving 8 bases not matched to a gene. Germline V gene lookup returns CDR1 SGHNT and CDR2 YYREEE (reference sequence). The CDR3 is made up of 14 amino acids. Here the CDR3 DNA reads TGTGCCAGCAGCTCTCCGGGACAGGGAGGCGGCTACACCTTC. Its translation is CASSSPGQGGGYTF.

This rearrangement joins TRBV20-1 to TRBJ2-3; 11 bases agree with TRBD2. The CDR3 has 15 residues. V lost 7 bases, J lost 3 bases, and 9 bases stayed unmatched. CDR1 is DFQATT, CDR2 SNEGSKA, per germline (reference sequence). The DNA for the CDR3 is TGCAGTGTCCATAGCGGGGGGGGGGGGACAGATACGCAGTATTTT. It specifies CSVHSGGGGTDTQYF.

This clonotype was picked up a small number of times. V and J are TRBV11-2 and TRBJ1-2; D perhaps matches TRBD1 (5 bases). Germline assignment: CDR1 SGHAT and CDR2 FQNNGV. The CDR3 loop spans 14 amino acids. Between the trimmed V and J ends, which lost 5 bases and 3 bases, there was a span of 13 bases. The CDR3 protein is CASSRQYRDYGYTF. Here the CDR3 DNA reads TGTGCCAGCAGCCGACAGTACAGAGACTATGGCTACACCTTC.

The gene calls are TRBV5-4 and TRBJ1-4; weak D call: TRBD1 (5 bases). The CDR3 totals 15 residues. Germline V gene data show CDR1 as SGHNT and CDR2 as YYREEE (reference sequence). V was clipped by 4 bases and J by 1 base, with 11 bases between them. The CDR3 here is CASSTDQGTNEKLFF. The CDR3 DNA follows: TGTGCCAGCAGCACCGACCAGGGAACTAATGAAAAACTGTTTTTT.

This clonotype came up a few times. The chain couples TRBV20-1 to TRBJ2-2; TRBD2 matches 12 bases. With V trimmed by 2 bases and J by 3 bases, 7 bases remained unmatched. The CDR3 consists of 17 residues. Germline values: CDR1 DFQATT, CDR2 SNEGSKA (reference sequence). The CDR3 is CSARLASGGAYTGELFF. In DNA form, the CDR3 reads TGCAGTGCTAGACTCGCTAGCGGGGGGGCCTACACCGGGGAGCTGTTTTTT.

The chain links TRBV24-1 to TRBJ1-5; possibly TRBD1 for D (6 bases). Germline CDR1 is KGHDR and CDR2 is SFDVKD. The V end was cut by 3 bases, the J end by 6 bases, with 14 bases between. The CDR3 consists of 15 residues. In DNA, the CDR3 is TGTGCCACCAGTGATACAGGGAATCTAGGTCAGCCCCAGCATTTT. Residues: CATSDTGNLGQPQHF.

The chain joins TRBV7-2 to TRBJ2-5; D is uncertain. Between the trimmed V and J ends, which lost 2 bases and 0 bases, there was a span of 1 base. This CDR3 is built from 12 residues. In germline, CDR1 is SGHTA, CDR2 FQGNSA. The chain's CDR3 is CASSLNQETQYF. In DNA, the CDR3 is TGTGCCAGCAGCTTAAACCAAGAGACCCAGTACTTC.

This clonotype has only a few counts. The gene calls are TRBV20-1 and TRBJ1-5, with 8 nucleotides matching TRBD1. The V and J ends lost 1 base and 2 bases, in that order; junction bases with no gene match: 7. This CDR3 has 16 amino acids. CDR1 is DFQATT, CDR2 SNEGSKA, per germline (reference sequence). The chain's CDR3 is CSARVPTGEGNQPQHF. The CDR3 nucleotides read TGCAGTGCTAGAGTCCCGACAGGGGAAGGCAATCAGCCCCAGCATTTT.

The chain joins TRBV10-3 to TRBJ2-5; 10 bases match TRBD2. CDR3 length: 15 residues. Germline loops: CDR1 ENHRY, CDR2 SYGVKD. V lost 6 bases and J lost 2; bases outside the gene matches: 6. The CDR3: CAIRPGLAEQETQYF. CDR3 nucleotides: TGTGCCATCAGACCCGGACTAGCGGAACAAGAGACCCAGTACTTC.

The genes are TRBV10-3 and TRBJ2-1; 7 positions agree with TRBD2. Germline-derived CDR1 and CDR2 are ENHRY and SYGVKD. The CDR3 contains 14 residues. The junction had 10 bases not matched to a gene; V was cut back by 9 bases and J by 5 bases. As DNA, the CDR3 is TGTGCCATTGGGGAGGGTGGTGAGGACAATGAGCAGTTCTTC. Amino acids: CAIGEGGEDNEQFF.

The table lists this clonotype with a few counts. The rearrangement links TRBV19 to TRBJ2-1, with D possibly being TRBD1 (5 bases). The V gene lost 4 bases and the J gene lost 0 bases, with 10 bases spanning the gap. Germline V gives CDR1 LNHDA, CDR2 SQIVND (reference sequence). The CDR3 totals 15 residues. The CDR3 spells CASSKQVSSYNEQFF. The DNA of the CDR3 is TGTGCCAGTAGTAAACAGGTCAGCTCCTACAATGAGCAGTTCTTC.

V gene TRBV19 combines with J gene TRBJ2-2; weak D call: TRBD2 (5 bases). Trimming took 6 bases from V and 8 from J, leaving 10 bases between them. CDR1 is LNHDA, CDR2 SQIVND, per germline (reference sequence). This CDR3 is 12 amino acids long. The CDR3 DNA is TGTGCCAGTAGGAGGGCAACTGGGGAGCTGTTTTTT. This translates into CASRRATGELFF.

This clonotype has a handful of counts. The chain uses TRBV20-1 and TRBJ1-6, with 7 bases fitting TRBD1. J gave up 7 bases and V 3 bases, and 3 bases lay outside the gene matches. Germline-derived CDR1 and CDR2 are DFQATT and SNEGSKA (reference sequence). The CDR3 is 13 amino acids. CDR3 in DNA: TGCAGTGCTAGGGGGACAGCAAATTCACCCCTCCACTTT. This sequence encodes CSARGTANSPLHF.